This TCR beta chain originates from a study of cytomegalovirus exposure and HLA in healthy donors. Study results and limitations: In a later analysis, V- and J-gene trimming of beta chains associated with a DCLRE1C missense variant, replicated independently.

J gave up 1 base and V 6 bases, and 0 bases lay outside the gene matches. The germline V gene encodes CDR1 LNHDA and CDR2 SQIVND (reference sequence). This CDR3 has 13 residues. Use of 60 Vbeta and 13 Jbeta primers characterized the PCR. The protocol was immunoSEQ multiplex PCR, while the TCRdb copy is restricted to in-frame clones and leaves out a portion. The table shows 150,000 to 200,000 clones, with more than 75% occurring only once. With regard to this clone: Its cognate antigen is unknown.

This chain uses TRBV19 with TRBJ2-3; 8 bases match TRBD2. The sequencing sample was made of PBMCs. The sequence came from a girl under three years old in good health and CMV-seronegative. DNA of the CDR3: TGTGCCAGTAGCGGGGGGGGCACAGATACGCAGTATTTT. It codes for CASSGGGTDTQYF.